This TCR beta chain was found in a study of T-cell memory formation after mild COVID-19. Study-wide results and limits: Largely, contracting CD4+ clones fell within CM and EM, and contracting CD8+ clones within EMRA.

TCR alpha and TCR beta cDNA libraries with sample barcodes and UMIs came from 5'RACE using constant-segment primers. TCRdb independently ran MiXCR on the 5' RACE reads; one entry per CDR3 protein. The table records 450,000 to 700,000 distinct CDR3 sequences, approximately 18% of them present only once. The CDR3 extends over 14 amino acids. Germline loops: CDR1 LGHDT, CDR2 YNNKEL (reference sequence). V shed 1 base, J shed 4 bases, and the junction held 3 bases outside the gene matches. With respect to this clonotype: The antigen is unknown.

The chain joins TRBV3-1 to TRBJ1-1; 7 nucleotides align to TRBD1. The sequence derives from an adult woman who had mild COVID-19 (a few samples of this study predate the infection). Cell type and time point are not known. The specimen sequenced was PBMCs or a T cell subset sorted from them (not recorded which). CDR3 DNA: TGTGCCAGCAGCCAAGCCCGGGACAGCACTGAAGCTTTCTTT. This translates into CASSQARDSTEAFF.